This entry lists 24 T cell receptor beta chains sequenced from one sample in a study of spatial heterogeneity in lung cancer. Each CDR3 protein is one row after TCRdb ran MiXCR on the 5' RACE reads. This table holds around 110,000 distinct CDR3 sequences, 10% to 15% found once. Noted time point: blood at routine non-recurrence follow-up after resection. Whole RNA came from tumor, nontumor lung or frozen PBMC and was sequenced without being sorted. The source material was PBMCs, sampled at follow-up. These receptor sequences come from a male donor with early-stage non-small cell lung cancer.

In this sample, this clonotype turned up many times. CDR3 sequence reads: CATSDLKDSGANVLTF. In DNA form, the CDR3 reads TGTGCCACCAGTGATTTAAAGGACTCTGGGGCCAACGTCCTGACTTTC. The chain carries TRBV24-1 and TRBJ2-6, with D unclear. V was clipped by 1 base and J by 0 bases, with 6 bases between them. CDR3 size: 16 residues. Germline assignment: CDR1 KGHDR and CDR2 SFDVKD.

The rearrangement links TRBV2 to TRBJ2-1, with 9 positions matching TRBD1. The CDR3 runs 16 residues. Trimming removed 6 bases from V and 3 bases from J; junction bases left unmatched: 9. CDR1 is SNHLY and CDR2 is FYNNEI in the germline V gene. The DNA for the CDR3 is TGTGCCAGCAGGTATTTGGACAGGGGTCTCTACAATGAGCAGTTCTTC. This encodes CASRYLDRGLYNEQFF.

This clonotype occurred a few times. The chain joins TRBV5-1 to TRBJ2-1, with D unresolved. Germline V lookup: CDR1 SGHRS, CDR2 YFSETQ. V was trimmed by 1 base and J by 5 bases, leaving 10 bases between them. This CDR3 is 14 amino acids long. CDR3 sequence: CASSLPAPNNEQFF. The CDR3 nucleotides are TGCGCCAGCAGCTTGCCGGCTCCGAACAATGAGCAGTTCTTC.

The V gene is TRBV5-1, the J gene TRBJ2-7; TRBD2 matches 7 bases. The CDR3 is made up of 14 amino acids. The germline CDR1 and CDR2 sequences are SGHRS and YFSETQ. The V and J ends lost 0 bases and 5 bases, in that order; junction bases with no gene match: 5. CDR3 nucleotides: TGCGCCAGCAGCTTGGCCGGGGGGATCAACGAGCAGTACTTC. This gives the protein CASSLAGGINEQYF.

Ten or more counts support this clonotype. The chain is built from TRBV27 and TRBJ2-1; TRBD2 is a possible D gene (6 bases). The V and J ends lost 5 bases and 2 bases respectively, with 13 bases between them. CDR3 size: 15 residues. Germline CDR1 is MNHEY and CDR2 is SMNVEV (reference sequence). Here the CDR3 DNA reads TGTGCCAGCAGTCCTACCGGCGGGACCTACAATGAGCAGTTCTTC. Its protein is CASSPTGGTYNEQFF.

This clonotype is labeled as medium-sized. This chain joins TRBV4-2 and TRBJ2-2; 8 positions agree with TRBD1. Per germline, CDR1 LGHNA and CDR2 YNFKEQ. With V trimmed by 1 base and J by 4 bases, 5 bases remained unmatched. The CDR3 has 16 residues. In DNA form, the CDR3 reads TGTGCCAGCAGCCAAGCCGGACAGGGAGGCACCGGGGAGCTGTTTTTT. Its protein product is CASSQAGQGGTGELFF.

Here the CDR3 reads CASSPIEGTDTQYF. DNA for the CDR3: TGTGCCAGCAGCCCCATTGAAGGCACAGATACGCAGTATTTT. This chain uses TRBV5-5 with TRBJ2-3; D is undetermined. Trimming took off 4 bases at V and 1 base at J, with 10 bases between the two ends. Germline V gene lookup returns CDR1 SGHKS and CDR2 YYEKEE (reference sequence). The CDR3 covers 14 residues.

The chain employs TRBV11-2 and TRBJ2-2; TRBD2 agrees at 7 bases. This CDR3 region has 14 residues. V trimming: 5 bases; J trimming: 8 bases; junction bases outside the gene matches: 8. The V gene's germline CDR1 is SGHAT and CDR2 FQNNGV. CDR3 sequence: CASSPRTSPGELFF. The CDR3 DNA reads TGTGCCAGCAGCCCGAGGACTAGTCCAGGGGAGCTGTTTTTT.

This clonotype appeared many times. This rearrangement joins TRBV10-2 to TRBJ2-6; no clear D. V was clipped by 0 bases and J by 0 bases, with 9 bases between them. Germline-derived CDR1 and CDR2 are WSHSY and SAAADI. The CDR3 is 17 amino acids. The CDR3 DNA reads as TGCGCCAGCAGTGAGTCTTTCCTGCTCTCTGGGGCCAACGTCCTGACTTTC. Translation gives CASSESFLLSGANVLTF.

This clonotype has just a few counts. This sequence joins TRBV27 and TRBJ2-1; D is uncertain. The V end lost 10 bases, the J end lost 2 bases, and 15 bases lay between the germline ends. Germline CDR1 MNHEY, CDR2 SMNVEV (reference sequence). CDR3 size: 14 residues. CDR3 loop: CATYQELPYNEQFF. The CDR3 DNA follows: TGTGCCACCTACCAGGAACTCCCCTACAATGAGCAGTTCTTC.

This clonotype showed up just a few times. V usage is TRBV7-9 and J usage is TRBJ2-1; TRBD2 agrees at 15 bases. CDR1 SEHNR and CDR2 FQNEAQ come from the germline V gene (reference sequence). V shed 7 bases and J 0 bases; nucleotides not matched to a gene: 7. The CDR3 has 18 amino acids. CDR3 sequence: CASIAGLAGGRSYNEQFF. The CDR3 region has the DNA TGTGCCAGCATCGCGGGACTAGCGGGGGGCCGCTCCTACAATGAGCAGTTCTTC.

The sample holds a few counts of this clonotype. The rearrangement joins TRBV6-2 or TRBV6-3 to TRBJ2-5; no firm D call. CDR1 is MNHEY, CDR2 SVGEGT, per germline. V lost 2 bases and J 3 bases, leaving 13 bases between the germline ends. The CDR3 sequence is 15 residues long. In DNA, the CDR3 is TGTGCCAGCAGTTACAGGGTCCCACGCGAAGAGACCCAGTACTTC. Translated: CASSYRVPREETQYF.

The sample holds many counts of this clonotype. CDR3 in DNA: TGTGCCAGCAGTTACTCGGCGCAGACAGGACGGCAGCCCCAGCATTTT. The encoded protein is CASSYSAQTGRQPQHF. The chain links TRBV6-5 to TRBJ1-5; D perhaps matches TRBD1 (6 bases). V lost 0 bases and J 7 bases, leaving 16 bases between the germline ends. In germline, CDR1 is MNHEY, CDR2 SVGAGI. The CDR3 has 16 residues.

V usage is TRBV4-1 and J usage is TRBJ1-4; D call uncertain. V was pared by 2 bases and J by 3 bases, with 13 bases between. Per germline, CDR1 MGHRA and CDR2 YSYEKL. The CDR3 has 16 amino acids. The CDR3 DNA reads TGCGCCAGCAGCCAATCCGGAGGTTTTCCTAATGAAAAACTGTTTTTT. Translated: CASSQSGGFPNEKLFF.

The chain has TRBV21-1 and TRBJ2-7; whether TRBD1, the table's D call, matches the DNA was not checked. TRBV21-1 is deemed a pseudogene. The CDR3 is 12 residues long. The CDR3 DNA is TGTGCCAGCAGCAAAGAGGGGACGAAAATTGGCTTC. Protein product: CASSKEGTKIGF.

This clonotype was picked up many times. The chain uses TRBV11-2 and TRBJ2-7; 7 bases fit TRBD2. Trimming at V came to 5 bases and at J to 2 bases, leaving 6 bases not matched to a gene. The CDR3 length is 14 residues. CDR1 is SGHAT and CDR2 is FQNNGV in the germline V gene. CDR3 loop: CASSLGAGPYEQYF. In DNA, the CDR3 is TGTGCCAGCAGCCTGGGAGCGGGGCCCTACGAGCAGTACTTC.

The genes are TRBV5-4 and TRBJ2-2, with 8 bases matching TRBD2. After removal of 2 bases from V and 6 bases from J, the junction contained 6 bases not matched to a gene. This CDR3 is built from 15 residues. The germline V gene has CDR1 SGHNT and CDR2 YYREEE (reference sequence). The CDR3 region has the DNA TGTGCCAGCAGCTTAGCGGGGGCGGCCGCCGGGGAGCTGTTTTTT. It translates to CASSLAGAAAGELFF.

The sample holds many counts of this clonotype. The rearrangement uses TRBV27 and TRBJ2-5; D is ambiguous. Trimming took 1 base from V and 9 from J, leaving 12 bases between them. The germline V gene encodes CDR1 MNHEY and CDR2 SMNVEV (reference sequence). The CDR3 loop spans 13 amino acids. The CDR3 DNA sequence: TGTGCCAGCAGTTTATACTTTGCGGCGGCCCAGTACTTC. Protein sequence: CASSLYFAAAQYF.

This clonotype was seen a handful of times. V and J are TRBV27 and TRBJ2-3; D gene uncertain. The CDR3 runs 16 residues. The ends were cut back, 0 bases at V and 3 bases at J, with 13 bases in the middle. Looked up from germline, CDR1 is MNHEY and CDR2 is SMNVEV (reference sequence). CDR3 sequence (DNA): TGTGCCAGCAGTTTATCAGGACGATTAATAACAGATACGCAGTATTTT. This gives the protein CASSLSGRLITDTQYF.

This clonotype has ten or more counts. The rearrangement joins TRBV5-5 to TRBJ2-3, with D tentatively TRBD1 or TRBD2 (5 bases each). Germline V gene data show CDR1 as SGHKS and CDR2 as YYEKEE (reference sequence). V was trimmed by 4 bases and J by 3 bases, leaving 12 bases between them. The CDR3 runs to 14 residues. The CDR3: CASSAQGETDTQYF. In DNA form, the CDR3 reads TGTGCCAGCAGCGCGCAGGGAGAGACAGATACGCAGTATTTT. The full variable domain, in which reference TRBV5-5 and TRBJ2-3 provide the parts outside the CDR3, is DAGVTQSPTHLIKTRGQQVTLRCSPISGHKSVSWYQQVLGQGPQFIFQYYEKEERGRGNFPDRFSARQFPNYSSELNVNALLLGDSALYLCASSAQGETDTQYFGPGTRLTVL.

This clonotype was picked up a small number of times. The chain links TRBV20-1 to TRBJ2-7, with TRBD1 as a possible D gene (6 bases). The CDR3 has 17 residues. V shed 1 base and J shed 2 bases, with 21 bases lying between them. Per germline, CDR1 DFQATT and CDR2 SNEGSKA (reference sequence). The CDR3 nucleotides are TGCAGTGCTAGAGCCCTATCCAGGGGATTTGGAGCCTACGAGCAGTACTTC. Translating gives CSARALSRGFGAYEQYF.

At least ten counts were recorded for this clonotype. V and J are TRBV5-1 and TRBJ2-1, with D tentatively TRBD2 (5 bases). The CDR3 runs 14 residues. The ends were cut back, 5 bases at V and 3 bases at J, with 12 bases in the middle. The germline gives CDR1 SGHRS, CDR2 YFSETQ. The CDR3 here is CASSPGKNYNEQFF. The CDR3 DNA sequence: TGCGCCAGCAGTCCCGGGAAAAACTACAATGAGCAGTTCTTC.

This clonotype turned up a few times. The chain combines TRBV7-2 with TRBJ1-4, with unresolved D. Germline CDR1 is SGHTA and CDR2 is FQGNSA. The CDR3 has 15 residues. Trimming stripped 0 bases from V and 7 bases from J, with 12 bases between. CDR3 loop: CASSLAGIPSEKLFF. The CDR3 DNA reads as TGTGCCAGCAGCTTAGCAGGGATCCCCTCTGAAAAACTGTTTTTT.

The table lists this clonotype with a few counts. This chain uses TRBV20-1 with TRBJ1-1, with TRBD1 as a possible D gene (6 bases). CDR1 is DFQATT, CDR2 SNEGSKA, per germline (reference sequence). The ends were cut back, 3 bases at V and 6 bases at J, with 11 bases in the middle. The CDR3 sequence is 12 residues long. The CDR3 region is CSARTQGAEAFF. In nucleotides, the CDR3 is TGCAGTGCTAGGACACAGGGAGCTGAAGCTTTCTTT.